A selection of T cell receptor beta chains follows, all from one sample in a study of molecular identifiers for immune sequencing clone quantification. TCRdb re-called the PCR reads through MiXCR, storing one row per CDR3 protein. The sample carries about 640,000 distinct CDR3 sequences, less than 20% recorded once. Sample: naive CD8+ T cells from blood, with Jurkat cell RNA spiked in. These receptor sequences come from a human donor in good health. Some libraries in this study had Jurkat cell RNA spiked in. The CDR3 runs from the conserved cysteine through the conserved F or W. D genes are given only for firm matches. A clone size is listed for some rows: how often the clone was seen (once, few, many), or a class if it is expanded.

clone_size d_call cdr3_length j_call v_call cdr3_aa cdr3_nt
- - 14 TRBJ2-7 TRBV9 CASSVAGEGYEQYF TGTGCCAGCAGCGTAGCGGGGGAAGGGTACGAGCAGTACTTC
- - 13 TRBJ2-7 TRBV27 CASSLGGLFEQCF TGTGCCAGCAGTTTAGGAGGTCTTTTCGAGCAGTGCTTC
many TRBD1 17 TRBJ1-1 TRBV5-5 CASSPGQGARGNTEAFF TGTGCCAGCAGCCCGGGCCAGGGGGCGCGGGGGAACACTGAAGCTTTCTTT
few TRBD2 15 TRBJ2-1 TRBV11-2 CASSLLAGAGNEQFF TGTGCCAGCAGCTTGCTAGCGGGAGCTGGCAATGAGCAGTTCTTC
- TRBD1 16 TRBJ2-7 TRBV7-2 CASSLLGGTGSYGQYF TGTGCCAGCAGCTTATTGGGAGGGACAGGGTCCTACGGGCAGTACTTC
- - 16 TRBJ2-1 TRBV25-1 CASRGNRISSYNEQFF TGTGCCAGCAGGGGGAACAGGATTAGCTCCTACAATGAGCAGTTCTTC
many - 13 TRBJ2-5 TRBV27 CASSLASRMAQYF TGTGCCAGCAGTTTAGCTAGTAGGATGGCCCAGTACTTC
many TRBD2 16 TRBJ2-3 TRBV12-3/TRBV12-4 CASSPPSGVGRRAQYF TGTGCCAGCAGTCCGCCGAGCGGGGTTGGTCGGAGGGCGCAGTATTTT
many - 16 TRBJ2-6 TRBV19 CASSPGARAGANVLTF TGTGCCAGTAGTCCCGGGGCTCGGGCTGGGGCCAACGTCCTGACTTTC
few - 14 TRBJ2-7 TRBV12-3/TRBV12-4 CASSDGLRNYEQYF TGTGCCAGCAGCGACGGACTGAGAAACTACGAGCAGTACTTC
many - 13 TRBJ1-5 TRBV6-5 CASSYHSNQPQHF TGTGCCAGCAGTTACCATAGCAATCAGCCCCAGCATTTT
many TRBD1 15 TRBJ1-4 TRBV12-3/TRBV12-4 CASSWGTASNEKLFF TGTGCCAGCAGTTGGGGGACAGCGTCTAATGAAAAACTGTTTTTT
- TRBD2 20 TRBJ2-5 TRBV12-3/TRBV12-4 CACSLAPGTSGSVSGETQYF TGTGCCTGCAGTTTAGCGCCGGGAACTAGCGGGAGTGTCAGTGGAGAGACCCAGTACTTC
many TRBD2 18 TRBJ2-3 TRBV29-1 CSVEGLLAGGGSADTQYF TGCAGCGTTGAAGGTTTGCTAGCGGGGGGTGGTTCCGCAGATACGCAGTATTTT
many - 15 TRBJ2-3 TRBV7-9 CASSRDFASTDTQYF TGTGCCAGCAGCCGGGACTTTGCTAGCACAGATACGCAGTATTTT
many - 12 TRBJ2-7 TRBV27 CASSRQGGEQYF TGTGCCAGCAGCCGACAGGGAGGCGAGCAGTACTTC
many - 12 TRBJ1-4 TRBV12-3/TRBV12-4 CASSFSGEKLFF TGTGCCAGCAGTTTTTCCGGAGAAAAACTGTTTTTT
- TRBD1 20 TRBJ1-6 TRBV6-4 CAIHYPTFQQGAASDSPLHF TGTGCCATACACTACCCAACCTTCCAACAGGGGGCCGCCTCGGATTCACCCCTCCACTTT
- - 19 TRBJ2-1 TRBV7-9 CASSPPRWVDARENTEQFF TGTGCCAGCAGCCCCCCGAGGTGGGTTGACGCCCGGGAAAATACTGAGCAGTTCTTC
- - 19 TRBJ2-2 TRBV3-1 CASTYQGGGWPLNTGELFF TGTGCCAGCACCTACCAGGGGGGCGGGTGGCCTCTTAACACCGGGGAGCTGTTTTTT
- - 14 TRBJ2-1 TRBV6-5 CASSYGQFYNEQFF TGTGCCAGCAGTTACGGGCAGTTCTACAATGAGCAGTTCTTC
- - 12 TRBJ1-2 TRBV19 CASSIWGYGYTF TGTGCCAGTAGTATATGGGGGTATGGCTACACCTTC